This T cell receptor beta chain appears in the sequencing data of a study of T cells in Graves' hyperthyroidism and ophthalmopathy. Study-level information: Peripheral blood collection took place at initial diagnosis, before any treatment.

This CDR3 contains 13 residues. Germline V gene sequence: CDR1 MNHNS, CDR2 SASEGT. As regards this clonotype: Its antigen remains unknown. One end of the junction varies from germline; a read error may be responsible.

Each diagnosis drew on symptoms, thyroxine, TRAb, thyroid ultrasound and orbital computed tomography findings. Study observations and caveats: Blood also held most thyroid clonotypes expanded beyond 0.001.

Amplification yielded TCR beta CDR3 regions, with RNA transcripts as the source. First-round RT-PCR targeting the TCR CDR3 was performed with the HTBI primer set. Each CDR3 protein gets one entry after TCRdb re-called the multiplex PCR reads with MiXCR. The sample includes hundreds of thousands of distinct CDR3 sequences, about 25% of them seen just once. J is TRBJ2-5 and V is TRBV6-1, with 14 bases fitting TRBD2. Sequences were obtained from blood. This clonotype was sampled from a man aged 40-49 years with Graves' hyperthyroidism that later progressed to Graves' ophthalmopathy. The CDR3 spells CASRSRLAGGSDF. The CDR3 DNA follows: TGTGCCAGCAGATCCCGACTAGCGGGAGGGTCGGACTTC.